This T cell receptor beta chain emerged from a study of cytomegalovirus exposure and HLA in healthy donors. Whole-study findings and limits: In most subjects, TCR beta sequences reportedly gave accurate predictions of HLA-A and HLA-B alleles. With later analysis, a missense DCLRE1C variant became linked to TCR beta V- and J-gene trimming.

Worth noting for this clone: Antigen specificity is unknown.

The PCR contained 60 Vbeta and 13 Jbeta primers. The method was immunoSEQ multiplex PCR; TCRdb's version includes in-frame clones alone and lacks a portion of them. The sample shows about 85,000 clones, around four fifths of them seen only once. With 7 bases removed from V and 0 bases from J, the gap between germline ends came to 13 bases. The CDR3 runs 14 residues. Germline V lookup: CDR1 MNHNY, CDR2 SVGAGI (reference sequence). All donors participated as healthy donors of bone marrow. This TCR came from a boy aged 5-17 years in good health and CMV-seronegative. Sequencing was done on a sample of PBMCs. This rearrangement joins TRBV6-6 to TRBJ2-7; D is uncertain. For the CDR3, the DNA is TGTGCCAGCACTAAAACAGTTATCTCCTACGAGCAGTACTTC. It specifies CASTKTVISYEQYF.